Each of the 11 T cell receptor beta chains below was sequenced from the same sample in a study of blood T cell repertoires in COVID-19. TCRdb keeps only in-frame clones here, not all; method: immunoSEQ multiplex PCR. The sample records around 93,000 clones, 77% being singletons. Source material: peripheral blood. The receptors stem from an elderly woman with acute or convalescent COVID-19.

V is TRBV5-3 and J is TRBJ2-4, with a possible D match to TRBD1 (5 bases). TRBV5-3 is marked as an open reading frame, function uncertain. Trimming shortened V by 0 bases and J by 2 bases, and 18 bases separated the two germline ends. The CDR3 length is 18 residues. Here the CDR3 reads CARSLDGSDRPPKNIQYF. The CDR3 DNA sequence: TGTGCCAGAAGCTTGGACGGATCCGACAGACCCCCCAAAAACATTCAGTACTTC.

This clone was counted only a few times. The CDR3 loop is CATSDLQGYGYTF. The CDR3 region has the DNA TGTGCCACCAGTGATCTCCAGGGCTATGGCTACACCTTC. V gene TRBV24-1 combines with J gene TRBJ1-2; a possible D gene is TRBD1 (5 bases). Trimming shortened V by 3 bases and J by 4 bases, and 8 bases separated the two germline ends. Germline V lookup: CDR1 KGHDR, CDR2 SFDVKD. CDR3 size: 13 residues.

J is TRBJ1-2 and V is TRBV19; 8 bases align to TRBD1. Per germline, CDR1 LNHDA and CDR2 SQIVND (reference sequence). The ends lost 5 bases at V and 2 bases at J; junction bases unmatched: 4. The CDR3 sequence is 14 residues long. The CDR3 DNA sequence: TGTGCCAGTAGTGCCCAGGGGGCGAACTATGGCTACACCTTC. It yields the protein CASSAQGANYGYTF.

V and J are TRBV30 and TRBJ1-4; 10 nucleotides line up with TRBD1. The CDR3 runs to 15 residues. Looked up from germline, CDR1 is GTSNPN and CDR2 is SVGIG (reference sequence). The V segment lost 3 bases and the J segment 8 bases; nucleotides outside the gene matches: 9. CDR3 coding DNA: TGTGCCTGGAGCCCCCCCGGGACAGGGGAAGAAAAACTGTTTTTT. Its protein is CAWSPPGTGEEKLFF.

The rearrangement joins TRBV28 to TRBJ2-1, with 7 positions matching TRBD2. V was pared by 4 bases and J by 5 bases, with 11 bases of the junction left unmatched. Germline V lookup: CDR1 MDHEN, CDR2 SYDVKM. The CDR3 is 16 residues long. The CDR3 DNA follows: TGTGCCAGCAGTTCCAGCCACCTAGCGGAGCACAATGAGCAGTTCTTC. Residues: CASSSSHLAEHNEQFF.

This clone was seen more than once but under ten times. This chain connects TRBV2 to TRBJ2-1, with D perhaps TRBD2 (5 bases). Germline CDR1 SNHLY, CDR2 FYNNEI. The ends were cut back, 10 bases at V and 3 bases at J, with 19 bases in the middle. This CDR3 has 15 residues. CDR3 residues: CAIPRSKSGYNEQFF. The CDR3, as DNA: TGTGCCATCCCCCGTTCGAAGAGCGGCTACAATGAGCAGTTCTTC.

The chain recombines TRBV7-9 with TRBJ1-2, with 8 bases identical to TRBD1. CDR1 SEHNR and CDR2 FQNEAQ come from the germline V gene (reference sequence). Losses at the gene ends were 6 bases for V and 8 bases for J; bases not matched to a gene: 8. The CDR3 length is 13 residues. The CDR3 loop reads CASSSQGAWGYTF. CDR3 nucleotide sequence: TGTGCCAGCAGTTCTCAGGGGGCGTGGGGCTACACCTTC.

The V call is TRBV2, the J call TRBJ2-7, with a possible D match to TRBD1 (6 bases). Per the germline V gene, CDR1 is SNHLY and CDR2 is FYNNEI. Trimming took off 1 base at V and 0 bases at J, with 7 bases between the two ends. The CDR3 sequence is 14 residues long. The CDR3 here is CASSEEGVSYEQYF. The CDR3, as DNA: TGTGCCAGCAGTGAAGAGGGGGTCTCCTACGAGCAGTACTTC.

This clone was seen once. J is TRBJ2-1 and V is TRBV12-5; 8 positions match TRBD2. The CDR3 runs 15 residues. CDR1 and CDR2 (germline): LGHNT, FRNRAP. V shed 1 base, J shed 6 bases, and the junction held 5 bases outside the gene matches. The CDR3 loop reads CASGLGLAGSNEQFF. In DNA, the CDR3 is TGTGCTAGTGGTTTGGGGCTAGCGGGCTCCAATGAGCAGTTCTTC.

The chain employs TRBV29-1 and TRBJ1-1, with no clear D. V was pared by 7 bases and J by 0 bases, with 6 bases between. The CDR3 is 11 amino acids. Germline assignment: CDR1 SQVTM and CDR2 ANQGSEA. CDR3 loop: CSATMNTEAFF. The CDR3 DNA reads TGCAGCGCGACAATGAACACTGAAGCTTTCTTT.

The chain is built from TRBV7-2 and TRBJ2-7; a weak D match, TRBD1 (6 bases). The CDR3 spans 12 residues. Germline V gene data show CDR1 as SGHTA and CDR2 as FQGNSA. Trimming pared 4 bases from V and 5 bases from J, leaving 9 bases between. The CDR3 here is CASSSYRDEQYF. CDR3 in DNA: TGTGCCAGCAGCTCCTACAGGGACGAGCAGTACTTC.